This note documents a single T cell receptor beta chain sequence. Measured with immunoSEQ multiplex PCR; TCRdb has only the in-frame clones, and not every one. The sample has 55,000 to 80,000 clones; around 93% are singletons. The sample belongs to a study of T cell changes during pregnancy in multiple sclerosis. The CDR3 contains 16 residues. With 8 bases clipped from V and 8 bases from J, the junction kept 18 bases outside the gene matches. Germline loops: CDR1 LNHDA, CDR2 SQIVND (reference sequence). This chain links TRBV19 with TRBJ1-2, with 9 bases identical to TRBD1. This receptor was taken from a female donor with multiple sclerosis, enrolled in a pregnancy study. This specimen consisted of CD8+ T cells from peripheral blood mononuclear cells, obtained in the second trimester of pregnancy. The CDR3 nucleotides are TGTGCCAGTTCTCCCTCGACCGGGACAGGGATATTCGGCTACACCTTC. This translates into CASSPSTGTGIFGYTF.